These 3 T cell receptor beta chains were sequenced from one sample in a study of blood T cell repertoires in COVID-19. The protocol was immunoSEQ multiplex PCR, while the TCRdb copy is restricted to in-frame clones and leaves out a portion. The sample lists fewer than 250,000 clones; 85% to 90% were seen once. Specimen: peripheral blood. All receptors derive from an older woman with acute or convalescent COVID-19.

This rearrangement joins TRBV6-5 to TRBJ2-7; possibly TRBD1 for D (6 bases). The CDR3 runs 15 residues. In germline, CDR1 is MNHEY, CDR2 SVGAGI. Deletions cut 6 bases from V and 0 bases from J, with 15 bases between. In nucleotides, the CDR3 is TGTGCCAGCAGAGAGACAGGTGCTAACTCCTACGAGCAGTACTTC. This gives the protein CASRETGANSYEQYF.

This chain uses TRBV27 with TRBJ2-1; unclear D gene. Trimming pared 3 bases from V and 7 bases from J, leaving 10 bases between. This CDR3 region has 13 residues. Germline CDR1 is MNHEY and CDR2 is SMNVEV (reference sequence). CDR3 region: CASSFSHPNEQFF. The CDR3 coding sequence is TGTGCCAGCAGTTTCTCACACCCGAATGAGCAGTTCTTC.

There are a few counts of this clone. The chain couples TRBV7-3 to TRBJ2-7; D is unclear. CDR3 length: 13 amino acids. Germline CDR1 SGHTA, CDR2 FQGTGA. V was trimmed by 1 base and J by 0 bases, leaving 4 bases between them. CDR3 residues: CASSLRPSYEQYF. CDR3 DNA sequence: TGTGCCAGCAGCTTAAGGCCCTCCTACGAGCAGTACTTC.